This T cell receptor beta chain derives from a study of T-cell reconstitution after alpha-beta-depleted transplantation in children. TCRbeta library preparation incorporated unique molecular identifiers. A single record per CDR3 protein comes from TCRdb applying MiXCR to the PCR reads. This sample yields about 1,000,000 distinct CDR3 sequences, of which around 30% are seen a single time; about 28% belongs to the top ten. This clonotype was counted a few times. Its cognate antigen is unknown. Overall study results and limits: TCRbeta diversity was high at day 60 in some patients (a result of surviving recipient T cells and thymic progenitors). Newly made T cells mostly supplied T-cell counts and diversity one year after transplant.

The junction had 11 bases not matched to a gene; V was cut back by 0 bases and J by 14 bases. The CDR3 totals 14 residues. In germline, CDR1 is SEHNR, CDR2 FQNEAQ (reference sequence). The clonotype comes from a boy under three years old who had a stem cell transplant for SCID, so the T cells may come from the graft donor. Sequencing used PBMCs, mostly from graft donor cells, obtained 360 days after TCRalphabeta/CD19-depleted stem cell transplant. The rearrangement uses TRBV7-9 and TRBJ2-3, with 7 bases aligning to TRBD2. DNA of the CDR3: TGTGCCAGCAGCTTAGCAGGCGAGCGGGGCCGCTCGTATTTT. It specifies CASSLAGERGRSYF.